This TCR beta chain came from a study of shared clonotypes between healthy human individuals. This clone was recorded a few times. The CDR3 covers 15 residues. CDR1 and CDR2 from the germline V gene are KGHSH and LQKENI. V lost 6 bases, J lost 4 bases, and 9 bases stayed unmatched. Repertoires were generated with immunoSEQ multiplex PCR, while TCRdb's copy carries only in-frame clones and drops some. The sample includes hundreds of thousands of clones, approximately 79% of them seen just once. Sequenced sample: memory CD4+ T cells sorted from blood. Subset denoted: CD45RA-negative fraction. The rearrangement links TRBV18 to TRBJ2-7; 10 bases are shared with TRBD1. This TCR was sampled from a woman aged 25 to 39 in good health. This CDR3 is CASSTVEGQGYEQYF. For the CDR3, the DNA is TGTGCCAGCTCCACAGTAGAGGGACAGGGGTACGAGCAGTACTTC.